This T cell receptor beta chain was captured by sequencing in a study of T cells in Graves' hyperthyroidism and ophthalmopathy. Whole-study findings and limits: Patients with ophthalmopathy were separated from those with stable hyperthyroidism by a 13 V-J model.

The study enrolled patients aged 18 to 65 with newly diagnosed hyperthyroidism of under 2 months' duration. Orbital computed tomography and thyroid ultrasound, together with serum TRAb and thyroxine and clinical symptoms, were used for diagnoses. The PBMCs had their origin in 7.5 to 10 ml of fresh peripheral blood. This clonotype was counted only a few times. Its cognate antigen is unknown. Per germline, CDR1 DFQATT and CDR2 SNEGSKA (reference sequence). This CDR3 has 15 amino acids. The ends were cut back, 4 bases at V and 7 bases at J, with 22 bases in the middle. Amplified TCR beta CDR3 regions derived from RNA transcripts. Researchers ran a first-round RT-PCR on the TCR CDR3 using the HTBI primer set. One entry per CDR3 protein, called by TCRdb with MiXCR from the multiplex PCR reads. The table records fewer than 350,000 distinct CDR3 sequences, about 18% of them present only once.

The gene calls are TRBV20-1 and TRBJ1-2, with unresolved D. The source is a woman in her forties or fifties with Graves' hyperthyroidism. The sample comprised blood. DNA of the CDR3: TGCAGTGCTAAAAACCCCGCGGCGATACGGAGTGGCTACACCTTC. The encoded protein is CSAKNPAAIRSGYTF.